This TCR beta chain stems from a study of cytomegalovirus exposure and HLA in healthy donors (dated by TCRdb to 2017 to 2019). About the investigation overall: An earlier analysis of some 550 of the donors reported approximately 290 Gb of sequence data and some 120 million unique TCR beta sequences from about 200 million T cells. The study aimed to test whether cataloging public T cell receptors could reveal signatures of past pathogen exposure. An earlier analysis of around 580 of the donors used high-throughput TCR beta sequencing to judge whether each TCR beta V gene segment behaved as functional or pseudogenic. A later analysis re-examined previously published TCR beta repertoires from more than 600 donors and added high-resolution HLA genotyping to investigate patterns of TCR occurrence. The genetic ancestry cluster associated with self-reported Caucasian donors included 81% of the approximately 400 genotyped donors. All discovery cohort repertoires had been generated using a single sequencing platform. Donor age, sex, ethnicity and CMV serostatus were compiled together with the repertoire data. To predict cytomegalovirus infection status, the study brought together high-throughput TCR immunosequencing, statistical association of individual TCRs with disease status, and machine learning. Rather than drawing on any new phenotypic data, the later analysis identified candidate immune exposures from TCR beta sequences and the way those sequences occurred across donors. In a later genetic analysis, genome-wide SNP genotypes for about 65% of the roughly 670 donors were used, and that subset was treated as a discovery cohort. Class I and class II HLA loci were covered by the typing at four-digit resolution. Because of strong linkage in the cohort, a few DR-DQ haplotypes were treated as single units for association and clustering. About 280 gigabases of sequencing data and around 87 million unique TCR sequences were included in an early release covering 500 to 750 HLA-typed donors. Across around 400 genotyped donors of the cohort, an average of approximately 240,000 unique TCR beta nucleotide sequences per donor were sequenced, and approximately 17% of those sequences were non-productive. The number of donors typed differed by locus, with roughly 620-640 for A, B, C, DRB1 and DQB1, 522 for DQA1, 600 to 610 for DPA1, and about 450 for DPB1. Using immunosequencing, the study profiled T cell repertoires from 500 to 800 subjects and related those repertoires to cytomegalovirus serostatus. Along with the 666-subject first cohort, a separate validation cohort of some 130 different subjects was used.

V is cut by 4 bases and J by 8 bases, and the space between the germline ends is 10 bases. CDR1 and CDR2 are drawn from the germline V gene (reference sequence): SGHKS, YYEKEE. The CDR3 runs 12 residues from the cysteine to the phenylalanine. The retained sequence is limited to the CDR3, 36 bases, with the frame set at the first base. Receptors were amplified or captured by the immunoSEQ multiplex PCR assay. The multiplex PCR relied on a mix of 60 forward primers for TCR Vbeta segments and 13 reverse primers for TCR Jbeta segments. The CDR3 region of rearranged TCR beta genes was amplified from genomic DNA by a multiplex PCR assay. Amplified TCR beta libraries were sequenced as 87-base-pair reads on the Illumina HiSeq System. In the authors' own workflow: A later analysis counted about 76 million unique TCR beta chains across the 650 to 800 repertoires, and 10 million to 11 million of these chains were shared by at least two donors. Raw reads were error-corrected and collapsed into unique sequences by a nearest-neighbor algorithm in which closely related sequences were merged to remove PCR and sequencing errors. To assign V, D and J gene segments, CDR3 sequences were aligned to IMGT reference sequences. For a sequence to be retained, a match of at least six nucleotides was required to both a V gene segment and a J gene segment. A rearrangement was called productive if the CDR3 had no stop codons and remained in frame with V and J, and every other rearrangement was called non-productive. Following IMGT convention, CDR3 was defined as the stretch from the second conserved V-encoded cysteine to the conserved J-encoded phenylalanine. The earlier analysis of some 550 of the donors excluded any sequence lacking an unambiguous match to a single V gene segment. An earlier analysis of several hundred of the donors classified V segments as functional when productive rearrangements were above 56.7% and as segregating when the standard deviation between donors was above 5%. A statistical classification framework was built for diagnosing cytomegalovirus status from the catalog of TCR beta chain sequences. V and J gene assignment, in a later analysis, came from comparing TCR nucleotide sequences with IMGT/GENE-DB human TR gene sequences. A later analysis assigned CDR3 sequences and most-parsimonious VDJ recombination scenarios with the TCRdist pipeline. In a later analysis, every TCR beta chain was defined by the combination of its CDR3 amino acid sequence and its V-gene family, and reads without a unique V-gene family were dropped. A later analysis removed nearly 600 highly shared, low-generation-probability nucleotide sequences to deal with suspected cross-contamination and a sequencing artifact. In a later analysis, a clonal expansion index for each public chain was calculated from normalized within-repertoire ranks of inferred template counts. Generation probabilities in a later analysis came from a VDJ recombination model fitted to out-of-frame rearrangements, and those results were checked against IGoR. In a later analysis, hypergeometric tests were used to score TCR-TCR, TCR-HLA and TCR-CMV co-occurrence, with a repertoire-size bias correction applied to TCR pairs. In a later analysis, false discovery rates were estimated by permuting HLA or CMV assignments 20 times. In a later analysis, co-occurring TCRs were grouped using DBSCAN, with TCRdist sequence similarity added in when clustering inside HLA-allele-positive subsets. Repertoires with fewer than 30,000 or more than 120,000 public chains were left out of co-occurrence clustering, as were five repertoires with anomalous nucleotide sharing. This immuneACCESS table, as held by TCRdb, lists in-frame sequences with V and J called but not all clones. Of the missing ones, under half trace to an unresolved V gene in checked studies; the others have no known cause. V and J calls and clone size are as listed in that table; D and trimming were resolved from the DNA. This sample gives more than 150,000 clones in total; around four fifths of them show up just once. Jointly, the top ten make up approximately 1.5% of the sample.

The cohort consisted of 600 to 750 healthy bone marrow donors. All cohort members were sampled while nominally healthy, although unrecorded immune exposures were likely present. The donor was CMV seronegative and was included in the group of hundreds of seronegative cohort members. A peripheral blood sample was provided by each donor, and peripheral blood mononuclear cells were used for TCR beta sequencing. Genomic DNA was extracted from the blood cell samples with the Qiagen DNeasy Blood Extraction Kit. Comment on this clone: This clone's antigen is unknown. No base-level quality is on record; no much larger clone is a single base apart.

The research as a whole found: Compared with the approximately 720-donor mean, donors in an Asian-associated ancestry cluster had fewer N-insertions in productive TCRs, according to a later genetic analysis. This cohort had only TCR beta chains sequenced, and the lack of alpha or paired-chain data limited which features could be detected. A cluster of highly shared sequence variants was judged likely to be a technical artifact of the sequencing pipeline. Across donors, most TCR sequences were observed very rarely, whereas some public TCRs were present in many individuals. Because the 87-base-pair reads could not distinguish some IMGT-functional V segments, including TRBV6-2 and TRBV6-3, those segments were excluded. Cytomegalovirus status was reported to be diagnosed by the classifier with high specificity and sensitivity in both the original and validation cohorts. A later analysis reported that several top co-occurrence clusters appeared linked to parvovirus B19, influenza, CMV and Epstein-Barr virus. Roughly uniform sequencing depth across donors was assumed in presence/absence analyses, although this assumption may not hold. In a later analysis, around 17,000 TCR beta sequences were associated with specific HLA alleles at a false discovery rate of 0.05. An association between a missense DCLRE1C variant and V-gene and J-gene trimming of TCR beta chains was found in a later genetic analysis and replicated in an independent cohort. Three of the identified cytomegalovirus-associated TCR beta chains were confirmed in vitro to be specific for cytomegalovirus antigens. The authors suggested that the approach could potentially be extended to other disease states and immunological phenotypes. About 15 rarely observed V segments, including chromosome 9 orphons, were excluded from the earlier analysis of 550 to 700 of the donors because counts were too low. Correlated functional status among segregating V segments might reflect linkage disequilibrium, but an unknown experimental factor could not be ruled out. Most CMV-associated TCR beta chains appeared to be HLA-restricted in a later analysis, and the HLA associations seemed to be driven largely by CMV exposure. CMV serostatus was the only immune exposure information available for the cohort. In an earlier analysis of fewer than 700 of the donors, most TCR beta V segments appeared in productive rearrangements about 90% or about 30% of the time, broadly matching IMGT annotations. HLA typing was unavailable for some donors at each locus, so association tests used only the typed subset. A further reported finding was that TCR beta sequences accurately predicted the HLA-A and HLA-B alleles for most subjects in the first cohort. In a later analysis, HLA-associated TCR beta chains were found to be more clonally expanded and to have lower generation probabilities than equally common non-associated chains. Strong co-occurrence of HLA alleles, especially DR and DQ, made assigning TCR associations to individual alleles difficult. A later analysis found that TCR association rates varied across HLA loci, with DRB1 alleles showing the most associated TCRs and HLA-C alleles the fewest. A total of about 180 TCR beta chains were listed by the study as associated with cytomegalovirus.

The sample was PBMCs. This receptor was obtained from a male donor in good health and CMV-seronegative. This receptor chain uses TRBV5-5 and TRBJ1-5; the D segment cannot be called with confidence. The CDR3: CASSPDLEPQHF. The sequence in DNA is TGTGCCAGCAGCCCGGACTTGGAGCCCCAGCATTTT.